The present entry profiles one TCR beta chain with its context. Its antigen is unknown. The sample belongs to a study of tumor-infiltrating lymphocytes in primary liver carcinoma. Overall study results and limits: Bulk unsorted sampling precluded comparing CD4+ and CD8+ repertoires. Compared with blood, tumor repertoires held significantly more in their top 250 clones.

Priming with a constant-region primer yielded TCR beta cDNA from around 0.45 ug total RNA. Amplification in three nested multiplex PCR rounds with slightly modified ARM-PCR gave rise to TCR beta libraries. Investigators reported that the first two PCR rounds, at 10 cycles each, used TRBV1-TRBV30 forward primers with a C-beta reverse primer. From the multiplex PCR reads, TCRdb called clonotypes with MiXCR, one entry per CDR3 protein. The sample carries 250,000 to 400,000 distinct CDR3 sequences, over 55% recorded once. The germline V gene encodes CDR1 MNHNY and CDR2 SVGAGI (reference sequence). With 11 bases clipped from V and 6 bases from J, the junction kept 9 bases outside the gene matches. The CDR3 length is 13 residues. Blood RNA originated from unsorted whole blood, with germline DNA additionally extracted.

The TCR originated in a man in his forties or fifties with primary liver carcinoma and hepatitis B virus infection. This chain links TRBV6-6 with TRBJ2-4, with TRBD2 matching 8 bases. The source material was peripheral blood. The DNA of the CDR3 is TGTGCCGCCTGGGCGGGAGGTGCAAACATTCAGTACTTC. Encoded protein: CAAWAGGANIQYF.